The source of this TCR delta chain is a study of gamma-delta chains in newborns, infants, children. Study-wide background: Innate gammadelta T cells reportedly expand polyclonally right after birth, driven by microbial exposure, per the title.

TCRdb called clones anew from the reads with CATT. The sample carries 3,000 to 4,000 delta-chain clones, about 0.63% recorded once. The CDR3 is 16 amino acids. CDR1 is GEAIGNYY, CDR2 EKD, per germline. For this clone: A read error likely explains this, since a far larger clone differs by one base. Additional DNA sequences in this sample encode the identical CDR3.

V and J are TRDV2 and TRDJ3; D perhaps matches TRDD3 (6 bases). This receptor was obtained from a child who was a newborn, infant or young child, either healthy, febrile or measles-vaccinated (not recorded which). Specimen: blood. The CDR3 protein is CACDTGGSWDTRQMFF. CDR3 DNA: TGCGCCTGTGACACCGGGGGATCCTGGGACACCCGACAGATGTTTTTC.